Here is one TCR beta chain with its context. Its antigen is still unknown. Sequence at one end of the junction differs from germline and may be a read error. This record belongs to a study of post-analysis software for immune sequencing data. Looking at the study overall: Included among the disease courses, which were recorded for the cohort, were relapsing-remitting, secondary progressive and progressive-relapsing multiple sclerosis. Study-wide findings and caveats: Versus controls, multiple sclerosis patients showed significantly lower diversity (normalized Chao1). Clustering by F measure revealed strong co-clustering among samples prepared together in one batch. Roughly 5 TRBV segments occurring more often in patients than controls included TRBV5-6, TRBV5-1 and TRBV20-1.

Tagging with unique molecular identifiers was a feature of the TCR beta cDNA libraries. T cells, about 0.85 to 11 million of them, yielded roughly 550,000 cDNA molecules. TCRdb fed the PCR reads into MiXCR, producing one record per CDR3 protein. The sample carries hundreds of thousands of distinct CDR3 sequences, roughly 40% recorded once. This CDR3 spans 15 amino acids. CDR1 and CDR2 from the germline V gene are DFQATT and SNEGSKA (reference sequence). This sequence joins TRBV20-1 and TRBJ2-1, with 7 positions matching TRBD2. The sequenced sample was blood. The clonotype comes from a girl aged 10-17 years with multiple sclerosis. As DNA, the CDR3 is TGCAGTACTAGAGATACGGGGGGTGGGCACAATGAGCAGTTCTTC. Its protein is CSTRDTGGGHNEQFF.